This entry lists 32 T cell receptor beta chains sequenced from one sample in a study of blood T cell repertoires in COVID-19. TCRdb's table, derived via immunoSEQ multiplex PCR, lists solely in-frame clones and lacks some. The table has 400,000 to 500,000 clones, around nine tenths seen once. What was sequenced was PBMCs or T cells enriched from blood (not recorded which). These receptor sequences come from a woman between 18 and 30 years old who had been exposed to COVID-19.

The V call is TRBV4-1, the J call TRBJ1-3; the match to TRBD1 covers 8 bases. Germline loops: CDR1 MGHRA, CDR2 YSYEKL. V trimming: 0 bases; J trimming: 2 bases; junction bases outside the gene matches: 9. The CDR3 spans 18 residues. For the CDR3, the DNA is TGCGCCAGCAGCCAAGAGCCCACAGGGGGAGTAGCTGGAAACACCATATATTTT. Translation: CASSQEPTGGVAGNTIYF.

This clone has just a few counts. The chain has TRBV7-9 and TRBJ1-1; no clear D. The CDR3 consists of 14 residues. The germline V gene has CDR1 SEHNR and CDR2 FQNEAQ (reference sequence). The V end lost 6 bases, the J end lost 1 base, and 12 bases lay between the germline ends. CDR3 residues: CASRHSVSNTEAFF. In DNA, the CDR3 is TGTGCCAGCAGACATTCAGTCTCGAACACTGAAGCTTTCTTT.

This clone has a single count. The CDR3 DNA is TGTGCCAGCAGCTTGCCAGGGGGAGTCGGGGAGCTGTTTTTT. Amino acid sequence: CASSLPGGVGELFF. This chain links TRBV28 with TRBJ2-2; 7 bases are shared with TRBD1. The CDR3 loop spans 14 amino acids. Germline V gene data show CDR1 as MDHEN and CDR2 as SYDVKM. V trimming: 6 bases; J trimming: 7 bases; junction bases outside the gene matches: 8.

The chain recombines TRBV3-1 (or the pseudogene TRBV3-2) with TRBJ2-7; D perhaps matches TRBD2 (5 bases). The V end was cut by 0 bases, the J end by 6 bases, with 18 bases between. This CDR3 contains 16 residues. Germline V lookup: CDR1 LGHDT, CDR2 YNNKEL (reference sequence). The CDR3 DNA follows: TGTGCCAGCAGCCAAGATAGTCGGGGATCAAAGGGCGAGCAGTACTTC. As protein: CASSQDSRGSKGEQYF.

Only one count was recorded for this clone. V usage is TRBV5-4 and J usage is TRBJ2-1, with TRBD2 as a possible D gene (5 bases). Trimming cost V 0 bases and J 3 bases, with 7 bases left between them. CDR1 and CDR2 from the germline V gene are SGHNT and YYREEE (reference sequence). The CDR3 contains 14 residues. DNA of the CDR3: TGTGCCAGCAGCTTGGCGGGGAACTACAATGAGCAGTTCTTC. Its translation is CASSLAGNYNEQFF.

V usage is TRBV15 and J usage is TRBJ1-2; D remains ambiguous. CDR1 is LNHNV and CDR2 is YYDKDF in the germline V gene (reference sequence). Deletions cut 0 bases from V and 4 bases from J, with 9 bases between. The CDR3 is made up of 14 amino acids. CDR3 nucleotide sequence: TGTGCCACCAGCAGAGAGTCAGGTTCCTATGGCTACACCTTC. This codes for CATSRESGSYGYTF.

The J gene is TRBJ2-7, the V gene TRBV5-1, with 8 bases fitting TRBD2. Germline trimming cut 0 bases from V and 3 bases from J; bases unmatched to any gene: 8. Germline V gene data show CDR1 as SGHRS and CDR2 as YFSETQ. This CDR3 is built from 16 residues. The chain's CDR3 is CASSLAGTRDIYEQYF. CDR3 DNA sequence: TGCGCCAGCAGCTTGGCTGGGACTAGAGACATCTACGAGCAGTACTTC.

This rearrangement joins TRBV24-1 to TRBJ1-2; D unclear. This CDR3 spans 13 amino acids. Germline lookup yields CDR1 KGHDR and CDR2 SFDVKD. The V end was cut by 1 base, the J end by 10 bases, with 12 bases between. The CDR3 spells CATSDFPITTYTF. DNA of the CDR3: TGTGCCACCAGTGATTTTCCGATTACAACCTACACCTTC.

This clone was counted a few times. The chain employs TRBV7-2 and TRBJ2-7; 8 positions match TRBD2. Trimming cost V 3 bases and J 7 bases; bases outside gene matches: 8. This CDR3 spans 14 amino acids. Germline V gene data show CDR1 as SGHTA and CDR2 as FQGNSA. CDR3 loop: CASSLAAGDGEQYF. The DNA of the CDR3 is TGTGCCAGCAGCTTGGCAGCGGGAGATGGAGAGCAGTACTTC.

The chain joins TRBV7-8 to TRBJ1-2; D is unresolved. Germline V gene sequence: CDR1 SGHVS, CDR2 FQNEAQ. V lost 5 bases and J 4 bases, leaving 11 bases between the germline ends. The CDR3 runs 13 residues. The CDR3 reads CASSTGLSYGYTF. The CDR3 nucleotides are TGTGCCAGCAGCACTGGACTTAGCTATGGCTACACCTTC.

This rearrangement joins TRBV9 to TRBJ2-3, with 7 bases lining up with TRBD1. This CDR3 contains 16 residues. V lost 3 bases and J lost 3; bases outside the gene matches: 10. The V gene's germline CDR1 is SGDLS and CDR2 YYNGEE. In DNA form, the CDR3 reads TGTGCCAGCAGCGAAAACCGGGACAGATCAACAGATACGCAGTATTTT. Translating gives CASSENRDRSTDTQYF.

CDR3 region: CASSYGGRADTQYF. The CDR3 region has the DNA TGTGCCAGCAGTTATGGGGGGAGAGCAGATACGCAGTATTTT. The chain joins TRBV6-5 to TRBJ2-3; D is possibly TRBD2 (6 bases). The length of the CDR3 is 14 residues. V lost 3 bases and J lost 4, with 11 bases in between. Per the germline V gene, CDR1 is MNHEY and CDR2 is SVGAGI.

The rearrangement links TRBV28 to TRBJ1-2, with 9 bases identical to TRBD1. The J segment lost 0 bases and the V segment lost 6 bases, leaving 11 bases of the junction unmatched. Germline V CDR1 and CDR2: MDHEN, SYDVKM. This CDR3 is 17 amino acids long. CDR3 bases: TGTGCCAGCAGCCCTCTCGGGGGACAGGGAGCTAACTATGGCTACACCTTC. It yields the protein CASSPLGGQGANYGYTF.

This chain links TRBV6-5 with TRBJ1-1; D unclear. The V end lost 6 bases, the J end lost 4 bases, and 15 bases lay between the germline ends. The CDR3 length is 14 residues. Germline V gene sequence: CDR1 MNHEY, CDR2 SVGAGI. The CDR3: CASRTVSVSTEAFF. CDR3 bases: TGTGCCAGCAGAACGGTCTCTGTCTCCACTGAAGCTTTCTTT.

The V call is TRBV19, the J call TRBJ2-5; D possibly corresponds to TRBD2 (5 bases). The V and J ends lost 7 bases and 5 bases respectively, with 14 bases between them. This CDR3 is built from 13 residues. The germline V gene encodes CDR1 LNHDA and CDR2 SQIVND (reference sequence). CDR3 protein: CASNNGRGETQYF. The CDR3 nucleotides are TGTGCCAGTAATAACGGCCGCGGGGAGACCCAGTACTTC.

This clone was detected a few times. The chain has TRBV27 and TRBJ1-1; a weak D match, TRBD1 (6 bases). The CDR3 is 13 amino acids. The germline V gene encodes CDR1 MNHEY and CDR2 SMNVEV (reference sequence). V lost 2 bases and J lost 11, with 15 bases in between. The CDR3 reads CASSLLQGQMAFF. The CDR3 coding sequence is TGTGCCAGCAGTTTACTCCAGGGGCAAATGGCTTTCTTT.

The chain links TRBV7-2 to TRBJ2-3, with a weak D call TRBD1 (5 bases). Trimming cost V 5 bases and J 0 bases, with 12 bases left between them. This CDR3 comprises 15 residues. CDR1 SGHTA and CDR2 FQGNSA come from the germline V gene. As DNA, the CDR3 is TGTGCCAGCAGCCGGACATGGTCGAGCACAGATACGCAGTATTTT. Amino acids: CASSRTWSSTDTQYF. Using reference TRBV7-2 and TRBJ2-3 for the parts outside the CDR3, the full variable domain is GAGVSQSPSNKVTEKGKDVELRCDPISGHTALYWYRQSLGQGLEFLIYFQGNSAPDKSGLPSDRFSAERTGGSVSTLTIQRTQQEDSAVYLCASSRTWSSTDTQYFGPGTRLTVL.

This chain links TRBV19 with TRBJ1-1; D unclear. The germline V and J ends were trimmed by 7 bases and 5 bases, with 8 bases remaining between them. Germline lookup yields CDR1 LNHDA and CDR2 SQIVND (reference sequence). This CDR3 contains 11 residues. CDR3 DNA sequence: TGTGCCAGTACCACGGAGACTGAAGCTTTCTTT. Translated, it gives CASTTETEAFF.

The chain has TRBV12-3 or TRBV12-4 and TRBJ1-2; D gene ambiguous. This CDR3 region has 13 residues. V was clipped by 0 bases and J by 4 bases, with 6 bases between them. The CDR3 reads CASSLAAGYGYTF. The CDR3 nucleotides read TGTGCCAGCAGTTTAGCGGCGGGCTATGGCTACACCTTC.

The rearrangement uses TRBV6-5 and TRBJ2-4, with D unclear. The germline CDR1 and CDR2 sequences are MNHEY and SVGAGI. This CDR3 contains 15 residues. With 0 bases removed from V and 7 bases from J, the gap between germline ends came to 13 bases. The CDR3 DNA is TGTGCCAGCAGTTACTCGGCTGGAGTCGGGAACATTCAGTACTTC. Protein product: CASSYSAGVGNIQYF.

The V gene is TRBV19, the J gene TRBJ2-3; 8 bases agree with TRBD1. V was pared by 3 bases and J by 2 bases, with 7 bases of the junction left unmatched. CDR3 length: 16 amino acids. Germline assignment: CDR1 LNHDA and CDR2 SQIVND (reference sequence). CDR3 sequence (DNA): TGTGCCAGTAGTATTAGGCCGGGACAGGTCACAGATACGCAGTATTTT. Protein product: CASSIRPGQVTDTQYF.

The chain has TRBV7-8 and TRBJ2-2; D may be TRBD1 (6 bases). CDR1 SGHVS and CDR2 FQNEAQ come from the germline V gene. Trimming cost V 5 bases and J 4 bases, with 14 bases left between them. The CDR3 sequence is 15 residues long. Here the CDR3 reads CASSKDSLVTGELFF. The CDR3 region has the DNA TGTGCCAGCAGCAAGGACAGCCTGGTCACCGGGGAGCTGTTTTTT. Drawing the rest from reference TRBV7-8 and TRBJ2-2, the complete variable domain is GAGVSQSPRYKVAKRGQDVALRCDPISGHVSLFWYQQALGQGPEFLTYFQNEAQLDKSGLPSDRFFAERPEGSVSTLKIQRTQQEDSAVYLCASSKDSLVTGELFFGEGSRLTVL.

The chain recombines TRBV5-4 with TRBJ2-7, with 11 bases aligning to TRBD2. The J segment lost 4 bases and the V segment lost 3 bases, leaving 6 bases of the junction unmatched. The CDR3 extends over 15 amino acids. Germline V lookup: CDR1 SGHNT, CDR2 YYREEE (reference sequence). In DNA, the CDR3 is TGTGCCAGCAGCTGGGGGACTAGCGGTGCTTACGAGCAGTACTTC. It encodes CASSWGTSGAYEQYF.

For this clone: Its ends do not fully match the called genes, so a read error is possible. This sequence joins TRBV7-2 and TRBJ1-6; tentatively, D is TRBD1 (6 bases). Germline V CDR1 and CDR2: SGHTA, FQGNSA. The CDR3 loop spans 14 amino acids. The CDR3 is CASSLTDSNSPLHF. The CDR3 DNA reads TGTGCCAGCAGCTTGACGGACAGTAATTCCCCCCTCCACTTT. Supplemented by reference TRBV7-2 and TRBJ1-6, the full variable domain reads GAGVSQSPSNKVTEKGKDVELRCDPISGHTALYWYRQSLGQGLEFLIYFQGNSAPDKSGLPSDRFSAERTGGSVSTLTIQRTQQEDSAVYLCASSLTDSNSPLHFGNGTRLTVT.

V is TRBV27 and J is TRBJ1-1; tentative D call: TRBD1 (5 bases). CDR1 and CDR2 from the germline V gene are MNHEY and SMNVEV (reference sequence). The CDR3 covers 14 residues. Trimming left V 4 bases short and J 1 base short, with 10 bases between. CDR3 in DNA: TGTGCCAGCAGTTCCGACAGCGAGAACACTGAAGCTTTCTTT. It translates to CASSSDSENTEAFF.

This clone was observed once. The chain uses TRBV7-9 and TRBJ2-3, with D tentatively TRBD2 (5 bases). CDR1 is SEHNR and CDR2 is FQNEAQ in the germline V gene (reference sequence). V lost 5 bases and J lost 2, with 17 bases in between. The CDR3 runs to 16 residues. CDR3 in DNA: TGTGCCAGCAGCCTTACTTTTAGCGACCCCACAGATACGCAGTATTTT. Translating it yields CASSLTFSDPTDTQYF.

The chain combines TRBV6-5 with TRBJ1-3, with TRBD1 matching 7 bases. With 4 bases clipped from V and 6 bases from J, the junction kept 6 bases outside the gene matches. The CDR3 has 14 residues. Germline CDR1 is MNHEY and CDR2 is SVGAGI. The CDR3 bases are TGTGCCAGCAGTTCCGAGACAGGGCTAAACACCATATATTTT. It yields the protein CASSSETGLNTIYF.

The V and J genes are TRBV9 and TRBJ1-3; D not resolved. V lost 0 bases and J lost 3, with 4 bases in between. Looked up from germline, CDR1 is SGDLS and CDR2 is YYNGEE. This CDR3 is built from 13 residues. In DNA form, the CDR3 reads TGTGCCAGCAGCGTAGTCCTTGGAAACACCATATATTTT. Its protein is CASSVVLGNTIYF. The full variable domain, with the rest looked up from reference TRBV9 and TRBJ1-3, is DSGVTQTPKHLITATGQRVTLRCSPRSGDLSVYWYQQSLDQGLQFLIQYYNGEERAKGNILERFSAQQFPDLHSELNLSSLELGDSALYFCASSVVLGNTIYFGEGSWLTVV.

The rearrangement links TRBV28 to TRBJ2-3, with 10 nucleotides matching TRBD2. Germline loops: CDR1 MDHEN, CDR2 SYDVKM. The length of the CDR3 is 17 residues. V trimming: 5 bases; J trimming: 6 bases; junction bases outside the gene matches: 14. As DNA, the CDR3 is TGTGCCAGCAGTCTTCTACAGGGACTAGCGAAACGTGATACGCAGTATTTT. It yields the protein CASSLLQGLAKRDTQYF.

This sequence joins TRBV18 and TRBJ2-3; TRBD1 agrees at 8 bases. The germline CDR1 and CDR2 sequences are KGHSH and LQKENI. Unmatched junction bases numbered 8, after V lost 5 bases and J lost 4 bases. This CDR3 is built from 15 residues. The DNA for the CDR3 is TGTGCCAGCTCATCTCAGGGGGCTCGGGCAGATACGCAGTATTTT. It is translated as CASSSQGARADTQYF.

The chain is built from TRBV7-2 and TRBJ1-2; tentative D call: TRBD1 (6 bases). The CDR3 totals 15 residues. V lost 1 base to trimming and J lost 7 bases, with 16 bases between them. Per germline, CDR1 SGHTA and CDR2 FQGNSA. For the CDR3, the DNA is TGTGCCAGCAGCTTAGAGGGGGTGGGGTCGGCTGGCTACACCTTC. Its protein product is CASSLEGVGSAGYTF.

Written as DNA, the CDR3 is TGTGCCAGCAGCTTAGGCGGCGGGCAGGCGCGGGGAGAGCAGTACTTC. As protein: CASSLGGGQARGEQYF. This chain links TRBV7-2 with TRBJ2-7; tentatively, D is TRBD2 (6 bases). V was clipped by 1 base and J by 7 bases, with 20 bases between them. Germline CDR1 reads SGHTA; CDR2 reads FQGNSA. This CDR3 is built from 16 residues.